In this sample, the clone carrying this T cell receptor (beta chain) turned up once. Assay used: immunoSEQ multiplex PCR; TCRdb lists only in-frame clones, some missing. The data show about 230,000 clones, with 65% to 90% seen just once and 4.5% to 5.5% held by the top ten. This specimen belongs to a study of blood T cell repertoires in COVID-19. Trimming took off 5 bases at V and 0 bases at J, with 11 bases between the two ends. In germline, CDR1 is LNHDA, CDR2 SQIVND (reference sequence). This CDR3 spans 15 amino acids. The sample consisted of peripheral blood. The chain uses TRBV19 and TRBJ1-5; D not resolved. The TCR was taken from a man in his fifties or sixties with COVID-19, enrolled during active disease. CDR3 sequence: CASSLASYSNQPQHF. The CDR3 DNA is TGTGCCAGTAGTCTCGCGTCCTATAGCAATCAGCCCCAGCATTTT. The whole variable domain, filled in from reference TRBV19 and TRBJ1-5, reads DGGITQSPKYLFRKEGQNVTLSCEQNLNHDAMYWYRQDPGQGLRLIYYSQIVNDFQKGDIAEGYSVSREKKESFPLTVTSAQKNPTAFYLCASSLASYSNQPQHFGDGTRLSIL.